These T cell receptor beta chains were read from a single sample in a study of T cells in Graves' hyperthyroidism and ophthalmopathy. TCRdb used MiXCR to reprocess the multiplex PCR reads, holding one entry per CDR3 protein. The table includes about 180,000 distinct CDR3 sequences, 9.4% detected once. Sequences were obtained from blood. The receptors derive from a woman between 18 and 29 years old with Graves' hyperthyroidism that later progressed to Graves' ophthalmopathy. Each CDR3 is given with its conserved first and last residue. Each record gives: clone size, J gene, D gene, V gene, CDR3 protein, CDR3 DNA. A D gene is named only where the DNA matches it firmly. Not all rows give a size; the values are once, few, many and, for expanded clones, a class.

size: .
J: TRBJ2-3
D: TRBD2
V: TRBV10-3
CDR3: CAISLAGAADTQYF
DNA: TGTGCCATCAGTCTAGCGGGAGCAGCAGATACGCAGTATTTT

size: many
J: TRBJ2-2
D: TRBD2
V: TRBV6-2/TRBV6-3
CDR3: CASRYPFLAGGPGELFF
DNA: TGTGCCAGCAGATACCCCTTCCTAGCGGGGGGTCCCGGGGAGCTGTTTTTT

size: .
J: TRBJ2-1
D: TRBD2
V: TRBV6-4
CDR3: CASSDSIGTSGGPYNEQFF
DNA: TGTGCCAGCAGTGACTCGATTGGGACTAGCGGGGGTCCCTACAATGAGCAGTTCTTC

size: few
J: TRBJ2-3
D: TRBD2
V: TRBV12-3/TRBV12-4
CDR3: CASSFFSGGVTDTQYF
DNA: TGTGCCAGCAGTTTCTTTAGCGGGGGGGTCACAGATACGCAGTATTTT

size: many
J: TRBJ2-1
D: TRBD1
V: TRBV11-3
CDR3: CASSLDSGQVYNEQFF
DNA: TGTGCCAGCAGCTTAGATTCGGGACAGGTGTACAATGAGCAGTTCTTC

size: .
J: TRBJ2-2
D: TRBD1
V: TRBV6-1
CDR3: CASTYPFVRTGGEIDTGELFF
DNA: TGTGCCAGCACTTATCCCTTTGTTCGGACAGGGGGCGAAATAGACACCGGGGAGCTGTTTTTT

size: many
J: TRBJ1-1
D: .
V: TRBV9
CDR3: CASSVEGRENTEAFF
DNA: TGTGCCAGCAGCGTAGAGGGTCGGGAGAACACTGAAGCTTTCTTT

size: many
J: TRBJ2-2
D: TRBD2
V: TRBV2
CDR3: CASRGTRTNTGELFF
DNA: TGTGCCAGCAGGGGGACTAGGACTAACACCGGGGAGCTGTTTTTT

size: many
J: TRBJ1-4
D: .
V: TRBV5-4
CDR3: CASAKTGSEKLFF
DNA: TGTGCCAGCGCGAAGACGGGATCTGAAAAACTGTTTTTT

size: few
J: TRBJ1-6
D: .
V: TRBV14
CDR3: CASSHGGGLVSPLHF
DNA: TGTGCCAGCAGCCACGGAGGGGGGCTGGTTTCACCCCTCCACTTT

size: few
J: TRBJ1-5
D: .
V: TRBV4-1
CDR3: CASSQDVGSNQPQHF
DNA: TGCGCCAGCAGCCAAGATGTGGGAAGCAATCAGCCCCAGCATTTT

size: many
J: TRBJ2-3
D: .
V: TRBV20-1
CDR3: CSARDTPGDTQYF
DNA: TGCAGTGCTAGAGACACTCCCGGAGATACGCAGTATTTT

size: many
J: TRBJ2-7
D: .
V: TRBV3-1
CDR3: CASSQDSYEQYF
DNA: TGTGCCAGCAGCCAAGACTCCTACGAGCAGTACTTC

size: .
J: TRBJ2-7
D: .
V: TRBV6-1
CDR3: CASSEEDVYEQYF
DNA: TGTGCCAGCAGTGAAGAGGATGTCTACGAGCAGTACTTC

size: many
J: TRBJ1-2
D: .
V: TRBV5-5
CDR3: CASSLVTANYGYTF
DNA: TGTGCCAGCAGCTTGGTGACAGCTAACTATGGCTACACCTTC

size: many
J: TRBJ2-2
D: .
V: TRBV29-1
CDR3: CSVDVNANTGELFF
DNA: TGCAGCGTTGATGTAAACGCGAACACCGGGGAGCTGTTTTTT

size: .
J: TRBJ1-2
D: .
V: TRBV5-4
CDR3: CASSAYDYGYTF
DNA: TGTGCCAGCAGCGCCTATGACTATGGCTACACCTTC

size: many
J: TRBJ2-1
D: .
V: TRBV19
CDR3: CASKSAKNEQFF
DNA: TGTGCCAGTAAGTCAGCTAAGAATGAGCAGTTCTTC

size: few
J: TRBJ2-5
D: .
V: TRBV3-1
CDR3: CASSQLGGEETQYF
DNA: TGTGCCAGCAGCCAGCTCGGGGGTGAGGAGACCCAGTACTTC

size: many
J: TRBJ2-3
D: .
V: TRBV9
CDR3: CASSSRAAGRDTQYF
DNA: TGTGCCAGCAGCTCCAGGGCAGCCGGTAGGGATACGCAGTATTTT

size: many
J: TRBJ1-3
D: .
V: TRBV28
CDR3: CASSFPGSGNTIYF
DNA: TGTGCCAGCAGTTTCCCGGGCTCTGGAAACACCATATATTTT

size: few
J: TRBJ1-2
D: .
V: TRBV15
CDR3: CATSRSGRGYGYTF
DNA: TGTGCCACCAGCAGATCGGGACGGGGGTATGGCTACACCTTC

size: few
J: TRBJ1-6
D: TRBD1
V: TRBV4-1
CDR3: CASSQGLDRGGQWGSPLHF
DNA: TGCGCCAGCAGCCAAGGTCTGGACAGGGGAGGGCAGTGGGGTTCACCCCTCCACTTT

size: many
J: TRBJ1-5
D: .
V: TRBV6-1
CDR3: CASSSHRSPGNQPQHF
DNA: TGTGCCAGCAGTTCCCACAGGAGCCCGGGCAATCAGCCCCAGCATTTT

size: .
J: TRBJ1-6
D: TRBD1
V: TRBV2
CDR3: CASRLRDRSYSYNSPPHF
DNA: TGTGCCAGCAGACTCCGGGACAGGTCTTACTCCTATAATTCACCCCCCCACTTT

size: few
J: TRBJ1-2
D: .
V: TRBV5-6
CDR3: CASSTRAGGHYGYTF
DNA: TGTGCCAGCAGCACCAGGGCCGGGGGACACTATGGCTACACCTTC

size: many
J: TRBJ2-2
D: TRBD1
V: TRBV9
CDR3: CASSVNPRTGSTGELFF
DNA: TGTGCCAGCAGCGTGAACCCCCGGACAGGAAGCACCGGGGAGCTGTTTTTT

size: many
J: TRBJ1-6
D: .
V: TRBV7-8
CDR3: CASNNQKRADMNSPLHF
DNA: TGTGCCAGCAATAATCAGAAGAGGGCCGACATGAATTCACCCCTCCACTTT

size: few
J: TRBJ2-1
D: .
V: TRBV5-6
CDR3: CASSLAGDLTYNEQFF
DNA: TGTGCCAGCAGCTTGGCCGGGGACCTGACCTACAATGAGCAGTTCTTC

size: many
J: TRBJ2-5
D: TRBD1
V: TRBV20-1
CDR3: CSATGTGGIVETQYF
DNA: TGCAGTGCAACCGGGACAGGGGGAATCGTTGAGACCCAGTACTTC

size: many
J: TRBJ1-1
D: .
V: TRBV12-3/TRBV12-4
CDR3: CASSLGSVTDEAFF
DNA: TGTGCCAGCAGTTTAGGATCCGTAACGGATGAAGCTTTCTTT

size: few
J: TRBJ2-1
D: .
V: TRBV30
CDR3: CAWSVGVEGSGQFF
DNA: TGTGCCTGGAGTGTGGGGGTCGAGGGCTCTGGGCAGTTCTTC

size: .
J: TRBJ1-5
D: .
V: TRBV6-6
CDR3: CASSYSIYSNQPQHF
DNA: TGTGCCAGCAGTTACTCGATTTATAGCAATCAGCCCCAGCATTTT

size: many
J: TRBJ2-7
D: .
V: TRBV6-1
CDR3: CASSVTQSSYEQYF
DNA: TGTGCCAGCAGTGTGACCCAGAGCTCCTACGAGCAGTACTTC

size: few
J: TRBJ2-7
D: .
V: TRBV20-1
CDR3: CSARDHGQGSHGYEQYF
DNA: TGCAGTGCTAGAGATCATGGGCAGGGCTCCCACGGGTACGAGCAGTACTTC

size: many
J: TRBJ1-3
D: .
V: TRBV10-3
CDR3: CANTRDLGNTIYF
DNA: TGTGCCAATACCAGGGATTTAGGAAACACCATATATTTT

size: many
J: TRBJ2-3
D: .
V: TRBV29-1
CDR3: CSGQDGTDTQYF
DNA: TGCAGCGGACAGGACGGCACAGATACGCAGTATTTT

size: .
J: TRBJ2-5
D: TRBD2
V: TRBV7-2
CDR3: CASSIPGLAGTLEETQYF
DNA: TGTGCCAGCAGCATCCCGGGACTAGCGGGAACGCTAGAAGAGACCCAGTACTTC

size: many
J: TRBJ2-2
D: TRBD2
V: TRBV20-1
CDR3: CSAYLAGDTGELFF
DNA: TGCAGTGCCTACCTAGCGGGGGACACCGGGGAGCTGTTTTTT